Below are 5 T cell receptor beta chains sequenced from a single sample in a study of Tregs in tolerant kidney transplant recipients. The nonmyeloablative bone marrow transplants came from related graft donors, with transient mixed chimerism. Data came from immunoSEQ multiplex PCR; TCRdb stores just in-frame clones and leaves some out. The sample has 80,000 or so clones, around 90% seen once; the top ten hold 1.6%. Source: CD4+ T cells from blood (PBMCs), taken 24 months after the transplant. The source of these receptors is a human patient who received a combined kidney and bone marrow transplant. Some T cells may be graft donor cells.

Comment on this clone: Other DNA variants within this sample encode the same CDR3. CDR3 protein: CASSLGQGSNQPQHF. The CDR3 nucleotides read TGCGCCAGCAGCTTGGGACAGGGAAGCAATCAGCCCCAGCATTTT. This chain connects TRBV5-1 to TRBJ1-5; 7 bases map to TRBD1. The CDR3 is 15 residues long. V was pared by 0 bases and J by 1 base, with 1 base of the junction left unmatched. Germline V gene lookup returns CDR1 SGHRS and CDR2 YFSETQ. Full variable domain (rest looked up from reference TRBV5-1 and TRBJ1-5): KAGVTQTPRYLIKTRGQQVTLSCSPISGHRSVSWYQQTPGQGLQFLFEYFSETQRNKGNFPGRFSGRQFSNSRSEMNVSTLELGDSALYLCASSLGQGSNQPQHFGDGTRLSIL.

This chain connects TRBV5-1 to TRBJ2-3; 7 bases match TRBD1. The CDR3 spans 16 residues. V dropped 0 bases and J dropped 0; count of bases not matched to a gene: 4. Germline CDR1 reads SGHRS; CDR2 reads YFSETQ. Written as DNA, the CDR3 is TGCGCCAGCAGCTTGGAAGGGGGCCTTAGCACAGATACGCAGTATTTT. Translated: CASSLEGGLSTDTQYF.

The chain links TRBV19 to TRBJ1-6; the D gene is possibly TRBD1 (5 bases). V lost 4 bases and J 9 bases, leaving 16 bases between the germline ends. The germline CDR1 and CDR2 sequences are LNHDA and SQIVND (reference sequence). The CDR3 has 15 amino acids. The CDR3 reads CASSKVARETSPLHF. CDR3 sequence (DNA): TGTGCCAGTAGTAAGGTCGCCAGGGAAACTTCACCCCTCCACTTT.

The chain carries TRBV5-8 and TRBJ2-5, with a tentative D call TRBD2 (6 bases). The DNA matches TRBJ2-7 better at its end, which makes the J call doubtful. The CDR3 has 16 amino acids. The germline gives CDR1 SGHTS, CDR2 YDEGEE. This CDR3 reads CASSLEGLYSSYEQYF. Here the CDR3 DNA reads TGTGCCAGCAGCTTGGAGGGACTCTATAGCTCCTACGAGCAGTACTTC.

About this clone itself: One end of the junction varies from germline; a read error may be responsible. This chain uses TRBV11-1 with TRBJ1-1; D uncertain. CDR1 is SGHAT and CDR2 is FQDESV in the germline V gene (reference sequence). The CDR3 has 13 residues. CDR3 protein: CASSSSSWALLVF. CDR3 in DNA: TGTGCCAGCAGCTCCTCGTCGTGGGCCCTTCTTGTCTTT.